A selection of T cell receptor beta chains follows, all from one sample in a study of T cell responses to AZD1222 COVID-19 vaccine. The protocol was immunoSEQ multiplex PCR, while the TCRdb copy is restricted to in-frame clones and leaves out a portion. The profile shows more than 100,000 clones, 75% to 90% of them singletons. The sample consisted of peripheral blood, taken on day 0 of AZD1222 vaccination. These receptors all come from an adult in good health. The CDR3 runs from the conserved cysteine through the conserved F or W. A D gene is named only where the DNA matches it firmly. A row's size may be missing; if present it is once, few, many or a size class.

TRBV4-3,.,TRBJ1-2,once,TGCGCCAGCAGCCAAGGTCTTGGCTACACCTTC,CASSQGLGYTF
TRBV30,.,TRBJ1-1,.,TGTGCCTGGAGTGCTCAGGGACTCAACACTGAAGCTTTCTTT,CAWSAQGLNTEAFF
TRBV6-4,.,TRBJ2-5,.,TGTGCCAGAGACCTCTTTCCGGGGGCAGAGACCCAGTACTTC,CARDLFPGAETQYF
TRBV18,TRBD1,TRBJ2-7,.,TGTGCCAGCTCACCACCCCGGACAGGGTCCTACGAGCAGTACTTC,CASSPPRTGSYEQYF
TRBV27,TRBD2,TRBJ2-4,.,TGTGCCAGCAGTTTCATAGCGGGATCGGGTGACATTCAGTACTTC,CASSFIAGSGDIQYF
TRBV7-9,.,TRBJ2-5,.,TGTGCCAGCAGCTTACTGGCGAGCGGTGAGACCCAGTACTTC,CASSLLASGETQYF
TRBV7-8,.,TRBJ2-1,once,TGTGCCAGCAGCTTAGGGGTGGCCCGATCCTACAATGAGCAGTTCTTC,CASSLGVARSYNEQFF
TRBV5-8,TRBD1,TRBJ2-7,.,TGTGCCAGCAGCTTGTATGGGACAGGGTCATACGAGCAGTACTTC,CASSLYGTGSYEQYF
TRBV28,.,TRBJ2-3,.,TGTGCCAGCAGTTTCACGGCAGATACGCAGTATTTT,CASSFTADTQYF
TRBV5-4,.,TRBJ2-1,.,TGTGCCAGCAGCTTGGCCTCAGGGATGGGCTACAATGAGCAGTTCTTC,CASSLASGMGYNEQFF
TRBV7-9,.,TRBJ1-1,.,TGTGCCAGCAGCTTAGCGGGGCTTGGGTCTTGGTCTGAAGCTTTCTTT,CASSLAGLGSWSEAFF
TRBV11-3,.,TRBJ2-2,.,TGTGCCAGCAGCTTAGGTGGGACCGGGGAGCTGTTTTTT,CASSLGGTGELFF
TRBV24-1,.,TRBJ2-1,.,TGTGCCACCAGTGATTTAGGGGCGGGCAGACAATCCAATGAGCAGTTCTTC,CATSDLGAGRQSNEQFF
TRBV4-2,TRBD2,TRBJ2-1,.,TGTGCCAGCAGCCAAGGCATGCCAGCGGGGGAGCAGTTCTTC,CASSQGMPAGEQFF
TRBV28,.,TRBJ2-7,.,TGTGCCAGCAGGGGGGTCTACGAGCAGTACTTC,CASRGVYEQYF
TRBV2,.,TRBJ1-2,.,TGTGCCAGCAGTGAAATACTAATCGGGACTACAGGGCTCAGTGGCTACACCTTC,CASSEILIGTTGLSGYTF
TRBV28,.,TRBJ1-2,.,TGTGCCAGCAGTATCCCAACTAACTATGGCTACACCTTC,CASSIPTNYGYTF
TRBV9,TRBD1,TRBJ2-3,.,TGTGCCAGCAGCGTACCGGACAGGCCGGGCACAGATACGCAGTATTTT,CASSVPDRPGTDTQYF
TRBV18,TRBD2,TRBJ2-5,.,TGTGCCAGCTCACCGCGGGGGATCCAAGAGACCCAGTACTTC,CASSPRGIQETQYF
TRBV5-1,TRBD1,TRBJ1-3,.,TGCGCCAGCAGCACAGGGACAGGGATAAACACCATATATTTT,CASSTGTGINTIYF
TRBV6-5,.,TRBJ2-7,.,TGTGCCAGCAGTTACGACGGTCGCAGGGACTACGAGCAGTACTTC,CASSYDGRRDYEQYF
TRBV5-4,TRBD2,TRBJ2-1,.,TGTGCCAGCGGCGGGGGGCCGGACAATGAGCAGTTCTTC,CASGGGPDNEQFF
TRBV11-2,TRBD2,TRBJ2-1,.,TGTGCCAGCAGCTCGGAGACTAGCGCCTACAATGAGCAGTTCTTC,CASSSETSAYNEQFF
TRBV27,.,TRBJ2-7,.,TGTGCCAGCAGCCTCGACTACGAGCAGTACTTC,CASSLDYEQYF
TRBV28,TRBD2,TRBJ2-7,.,TGTGCCAGTGGTGGGAGTCGGGACGGGGGACTAGCGGGAGGATCCTACGAGCAGTACTTC,CASGGSRDGGLAGGSYEQYF
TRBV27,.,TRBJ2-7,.,TGTGCCAGCAGCCTAGGCGGGGTAGGGGAGCAGTACTTC,CASSLGGVGEQYF
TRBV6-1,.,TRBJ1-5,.,TGTGCCAGCAGTGAAGTGGGAGGTTTCAATCAGCCCCAGCATTTT,CASSEVGGFNQPQHF
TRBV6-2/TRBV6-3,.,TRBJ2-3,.,TGTGCCAGCAGTGGGGGAGATACGCAGTATTTT,CASSGGDTQYF
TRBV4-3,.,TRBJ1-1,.,TGCGCCAGCAGCCAAGCCCAGGGGATCACTGAAGCTTTCTTT,CASSQAQGITEAFF
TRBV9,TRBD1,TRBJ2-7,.,TGTGCCAGCAGCCTCGGGGACAGCTACGAGCAGTACTTC,CASSLGDSYEQYF
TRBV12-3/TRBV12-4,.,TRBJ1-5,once,TGTGCCAGCAGTTTAGGGGGTCGGCCCCAGCATTTT,CASSLGGRPQHF
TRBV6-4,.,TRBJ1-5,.,TGTGCCAGCAGTGATCAGGACGATTATTTCAATCAGCCCCAGCATTTT,CASSDQDDYFNQPQHF
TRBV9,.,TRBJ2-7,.,TGTGCCAGCAGCGCTGAGGGGTTGAGCGCCTCCTACGAGCAGTACTTC,CASSAEGLSASYEQYF
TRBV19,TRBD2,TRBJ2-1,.,TGTGCCAGTAGTATATCTGGGACTAGCGGGCTTCGAGCCTCCTACAATGAGCAGTTCTTC,CASSISGTSGLRASYNEQFF
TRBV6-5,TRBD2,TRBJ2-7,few,TGTGCCAGCAGCACTCCTAGCGGGTGGTACTACGAGCAGTACTTC,CASSTPSGWYYEQYF
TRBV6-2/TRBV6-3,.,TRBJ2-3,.,TGTGCCAGCAGTTCAGCGGGCGTTTTCACAGATACGCAGTATTTT,CASSSAGVFTDTQYF
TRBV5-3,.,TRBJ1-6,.,TGTGCCAGAAGTCAACCTGGTACGGCGGGAGATAATTCACCCCTCCACTTT,CARSQPGTAGDNSPLHF
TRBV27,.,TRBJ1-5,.,TGTGCCAGCAGAAGCTCCGGGGCACGTTGGCAGCCCCAGCATTTT,CASRSSGARWQPQHF
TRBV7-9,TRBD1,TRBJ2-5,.,TGTGCCAGCAGCGCTTGGCAGGGGGAAGAGACCCAGTACTTC,CASSAWQGEETQYF
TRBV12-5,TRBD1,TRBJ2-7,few,TGTGCTAGTGGTCCCCAGACAGGGCCGGACGAGCAGTACTTC,CASGPQTGPDEQYF
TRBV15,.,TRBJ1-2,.,TGTGCCACCAGCAGAGAGGCCAGGGGAGAATATGGCTACACCTTC,CATSREARGEYGYTF
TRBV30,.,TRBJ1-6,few,TGTGCCTGGAGTCCGGGTCCTTATAATTCACCCCTCCACTTT,CAWSPGPYNSPLHF
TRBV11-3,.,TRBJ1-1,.,TGTGCCAGCAGCTTCTCCGGTGGGAACACTGAAGCTTTCTTT,CASSFSGGNTEAFF
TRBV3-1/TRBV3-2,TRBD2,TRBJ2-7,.,TGTGCCAGCAGCCCGAGCGGGAGAGGTGCCGAGCAGTACTTC,CASSPSGRGAEQYF
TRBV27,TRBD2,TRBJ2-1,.,TGTGCCAGCAGTTTGTCTAGCGGGAGTATGGTTCCTGAGCAGTTCTTC,CASSLSSGSMVPEQFF
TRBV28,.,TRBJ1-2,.,TGTGCCAGCAGTTTATCCCCGGCGAGGGGCTACACCTTC,CASSLSPARGYTF
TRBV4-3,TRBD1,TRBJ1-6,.,TGCGCCAGCAGCCTAAATCTTTGGGGACAGGGAACGAACGCCACGGGTTCACCCCTCCACTTT,CASSLNLWGQGTNATGSPLHF
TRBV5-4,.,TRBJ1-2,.,TGTGCCAGCAGCCCCGGGGGCGCCAGGAGGTACACCTTC,CASSPGGARRYTF
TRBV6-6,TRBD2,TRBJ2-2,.,TGTGCCAGCTATGCGGGGGGCAGTCTCCCCGGGGAGCTGTTTTTT,CASYAGGSLPGELFF
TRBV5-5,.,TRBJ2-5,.,TGTGCCAGCAGCTTCATCGGGGGTGGGGAGACCCAGTACTTC,CASSFIGGGETQYF
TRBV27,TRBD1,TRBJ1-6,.,TGTGCCAGCAGGACAGGGGATTCACCCCTCCACTTT,CASRTGDSPLHF
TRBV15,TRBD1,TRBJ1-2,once,TGTGCCACCAGCACTCCGACAGGGGTTTATGGCTACACCTTC,CATSTPTGVYGYTF
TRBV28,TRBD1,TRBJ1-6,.,TGTGCCAGCAGCCCCTACGGACAGGGTAATTCACCCCTCCACTTT,CASSPYGQGNSPLHF
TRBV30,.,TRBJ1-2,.,TGTGCCTGGAGGGTCGAAGGGGCGGGGGGCTACACCTTC,CAWRVEGAGGYTF